This T cell receptor beta chain was observed in a study of T cells in localized non-small cell lung cancer. Points from the study as a whole: A median of about 58 of the top 100 tumor clones appeared in adjacent lung, which was paired and uninvolved. Adjacent uninvolved lung had the highest clonality, suggesting focused antigen responses. Heterogeneity remains possible, as sequencing covered one tumor region only. Greater T cell density in blood accompanied longer overall survival.

Clones were sequenced by immunoSEQ multiplex PCR, and TCRdb holds only the in-frame ones, with some missing. The table shows tens of thousands of clones, with 81% occurring only once. In germline, CDR1 is SQVTM, CDR2 ANQGSEA. The ends lost 6 bases at V and 5 bases at J; junction bases unmatched: 8. This CDR3 spans 13 amino acids. As concerns this clone: Its antigen remains unknown.

The chain couples TRBV29-1 to TRBJ1-1, with 8 bases matching TRBD1. The receptor was isolated from a man aged 40 to 70 with stage II lung adenocarcinoma. The source was PBMCs, collected before any cancer treatment. The CDR3 DNA is TGCAGCGTCCACAGGGGGGCAGGGACTGAAGCTTTCTTT. Translation: CSVHRGAGTEAFF.